Listed here is a single T cell receptor beta chain. Its target is unknown. As TCR cDNA was made by 5'RACE template switching, a universal primer site and UMIs were added. TCRdb fed the 5' RACE reads into MiXCR, producing one record per CDR3 protein. The table has approximately 300,000 distinct CDR3 sequences, around 6.8% seen once; the top ten hold about 18%. The entry originates in a study of T cells after yellow fever vaccination. In the study overall: SMART-Seq v4 Ultra Low Input prepared the low-cell-number fractions. Study outcomes and limitations: Most clones from primary vaccination resurfaced after the booster (around 95% CD4, over 85% CD8). The study noted that FACS-sorted repertoires could contain abundant clonotypes contaminating from the bulk population.

The CDR3 runs 14 residues. The germline gives CDR1 SNHLY, CDR2 FYNNEI. Trimming shortened V by 4 bases and J by 2 bases, and 11 bases separated the two germline ends. The sample consisted of PBMCs, taken roughly 47 days after the first yellow fever vaccination. The receptor was derived from a man aged 18-30 years who received the YFV17D yellow fever vaccine. The chain has TRBV2 and TRBJ1-1; weak D call: TRBD1 (6 bases). The CDR3 coding sequence is TGTGCCAGCAGTGGGATACAGGGCAACACTGAAGCTTTCTTT. This gives the protein CASSGIQGNTEAFF. The full variable domain, completed using reference TRBV2 and TRBJ1-1, is EPEVTQTPSHQVTQMGQEVILRCVPISNHLYFYWYRQILGQKVEFLVSFYNNEISEKSEIFDDQFSVERPDGSNFTLKIRSTKLEDSAMYFCASSGIQGNTEAFFGQGTRLTVV.